This T cell receptor (beta chain) was identified during a study of blood T cells in healthy people across ages. Study conclusions and caveats: PBMCs went unsorted, and a conclusive naive versus antigen-experienced comparison was therefore prevented.

On this clonotype: The antigen is unknown.

The germline gives CDR1 DFQATT, CDR2 SNEGSKA (reference sequence). CDR3 length: 14 residues. Peripheral blood was drawn, approximately 9.5 milliliters per donor. Extractions gave at least 5.5 micrograms of total RNA per sample. Through a sample-barcoded 5' primer and a J-beta primer mix, a second PCR was run for roughly 7 to 12 cycles. From the 5' RACE reads, TCRdb called clonotypes with MiXCR, one entry per CDR3 protein. The data show roughly 1,800,000 distinct CDR3 sequences, around half seen once. The chain recombines TRBV20-1 with TRBJ1-5; D may be TRBD1 (6 bases). Material for sequencing was blood. The receptor was isolated from a middle-aged woman in good health. CDR3 DNA: TGCAGCTCGTCCTCGGGGGGCGCAGATCAGCCCCAGCATTTT. Translation gives CSSSSGGADQPQHF.